Given below is one T cell receptor (beta chain) in context. This record comes from a study of shared T cell receptors in the human thymus. The data were produced by immunoSEQ multiplex PCR, yet TCRdb's version contains in-frame clones alone and is incomplete. The sample shows approximately 400,000 clones, roughly 94% of them seen only once. CDR3 length equals 15 residues. CDR1 is MNHEY, CDR2 SMNVEV, per germline (reference sequence). The junction had 6 bases not matched to a gene; V was cut back by 5 bases and J by 3 bases. This receptor was identified in a human donor. The chain employs TRBV27 and TRBJ2-7, with 11 nucleotides matching TRBD2. The sequencing input was thymocytes. The CDR3 nucleotides read TGTGCCAGCAGTCCTGAACTAGCGGGAGTCTACGAGCAGTACTTC. Residues: CASSPELAGVYEQYF.